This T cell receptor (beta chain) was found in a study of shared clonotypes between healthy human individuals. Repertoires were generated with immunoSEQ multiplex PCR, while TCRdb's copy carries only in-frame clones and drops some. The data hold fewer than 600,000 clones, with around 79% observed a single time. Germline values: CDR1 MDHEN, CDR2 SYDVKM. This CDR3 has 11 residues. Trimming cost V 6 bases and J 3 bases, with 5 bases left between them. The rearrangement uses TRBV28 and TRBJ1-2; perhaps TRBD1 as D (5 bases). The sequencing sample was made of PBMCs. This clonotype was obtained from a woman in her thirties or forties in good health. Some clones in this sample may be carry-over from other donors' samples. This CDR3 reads CASRQDYGYTF. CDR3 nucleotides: TGTGCCAGCAGACAGGACTATGGCTACACCTTC.